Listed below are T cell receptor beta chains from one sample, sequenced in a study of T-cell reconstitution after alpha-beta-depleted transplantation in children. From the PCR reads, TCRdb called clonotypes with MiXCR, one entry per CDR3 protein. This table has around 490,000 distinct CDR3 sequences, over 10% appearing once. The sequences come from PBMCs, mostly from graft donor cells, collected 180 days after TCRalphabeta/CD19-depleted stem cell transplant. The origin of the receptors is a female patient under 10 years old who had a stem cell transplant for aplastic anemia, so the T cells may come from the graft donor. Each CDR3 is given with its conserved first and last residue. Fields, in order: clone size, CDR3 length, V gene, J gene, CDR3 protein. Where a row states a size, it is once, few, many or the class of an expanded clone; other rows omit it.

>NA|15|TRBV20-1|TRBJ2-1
CSAAFPGPLYNEQFF
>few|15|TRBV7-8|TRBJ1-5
CASSQRGPVDQPQHF
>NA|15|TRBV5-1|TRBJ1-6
CASSFRSRANSPLHF
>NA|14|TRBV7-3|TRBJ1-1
CASSADRGMTEAFF
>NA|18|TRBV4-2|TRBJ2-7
CASSQDGTRIEERNKQYF
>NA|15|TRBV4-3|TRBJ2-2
CASSQTGPYTGELFF
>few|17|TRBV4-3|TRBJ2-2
CASSQAPSGPNTGELFF
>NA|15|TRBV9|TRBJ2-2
CASSVGDREYGELFF
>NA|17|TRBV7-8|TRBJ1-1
CASSLGVGTGSDTEAFF
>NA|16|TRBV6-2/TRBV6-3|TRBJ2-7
CASSYRRDRLSYEQYF
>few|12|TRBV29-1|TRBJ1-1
CSVKTGSTEAFF
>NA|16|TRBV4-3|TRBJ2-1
CASSPSGAGLHNEQFF
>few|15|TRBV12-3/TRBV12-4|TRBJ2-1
CASSLSGTSGNEQFF
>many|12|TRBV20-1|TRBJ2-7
CSARGRAYEQYF
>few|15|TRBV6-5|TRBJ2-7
CASSRRDVRSYEQYF
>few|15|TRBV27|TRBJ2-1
CASSPRWANNNEQFF